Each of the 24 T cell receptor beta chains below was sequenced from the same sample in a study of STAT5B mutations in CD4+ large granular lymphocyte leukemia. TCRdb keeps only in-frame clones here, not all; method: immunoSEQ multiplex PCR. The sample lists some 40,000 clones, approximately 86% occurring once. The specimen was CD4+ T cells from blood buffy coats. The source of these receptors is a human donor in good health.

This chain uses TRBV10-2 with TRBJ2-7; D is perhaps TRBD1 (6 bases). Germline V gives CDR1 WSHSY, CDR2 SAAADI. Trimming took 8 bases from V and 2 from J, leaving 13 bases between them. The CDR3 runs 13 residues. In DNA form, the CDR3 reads TGCGCCAGCGGTCGACAGGAGACCTACGAGCAGTACTTC. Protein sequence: CASGRQETYEQYF.

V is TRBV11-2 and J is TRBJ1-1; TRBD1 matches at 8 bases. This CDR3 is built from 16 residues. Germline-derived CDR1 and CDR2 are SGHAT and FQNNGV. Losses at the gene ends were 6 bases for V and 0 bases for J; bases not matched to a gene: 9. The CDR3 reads CASRQGQGRMNTEAFF. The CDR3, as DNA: TGTGCCAGCAGACAAGGACAGGGACGGATGAACACTGAAGCTTTCTTT.

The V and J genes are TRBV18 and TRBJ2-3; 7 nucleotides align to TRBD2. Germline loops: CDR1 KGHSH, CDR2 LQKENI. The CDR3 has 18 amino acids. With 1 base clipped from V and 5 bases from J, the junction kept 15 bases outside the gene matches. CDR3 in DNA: TGTGCCAGCTCACCACGCGTCTATGGCGGGAGCGGAATAGATACGCAGTATTTT. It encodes CASSPRVYGGSGIDTQYF.

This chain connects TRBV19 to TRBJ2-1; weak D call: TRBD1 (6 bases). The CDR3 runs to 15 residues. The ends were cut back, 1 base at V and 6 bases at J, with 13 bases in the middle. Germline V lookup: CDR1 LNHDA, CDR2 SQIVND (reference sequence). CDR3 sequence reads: CASSIGQGMVNEQFF. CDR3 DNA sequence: TGTGCCAGTAGTATAGGGCAGGGGATGGTCAATGAGCAGTTCTTC.

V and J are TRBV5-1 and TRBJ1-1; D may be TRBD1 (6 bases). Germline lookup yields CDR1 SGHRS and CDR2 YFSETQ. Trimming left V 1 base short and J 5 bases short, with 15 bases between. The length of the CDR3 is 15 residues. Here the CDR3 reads CASSLTGTFGTEAFF. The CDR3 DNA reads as TGCGCCAGCAGCTTGACAGGGACGTTTGGGACTGAAGCTTTCTTT.

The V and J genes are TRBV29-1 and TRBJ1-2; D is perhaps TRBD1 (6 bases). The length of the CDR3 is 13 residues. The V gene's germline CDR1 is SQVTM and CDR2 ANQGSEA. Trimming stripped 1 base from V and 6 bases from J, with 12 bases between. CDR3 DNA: TGCAGCGTTGAAGCGGGGAGGGGGGATGGCTACACCTTC. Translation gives CSVEAGRGDGYTF.

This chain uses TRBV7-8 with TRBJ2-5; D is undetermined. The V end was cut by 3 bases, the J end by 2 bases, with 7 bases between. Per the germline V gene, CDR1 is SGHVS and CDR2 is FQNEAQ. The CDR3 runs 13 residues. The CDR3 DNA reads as TGTGCCAGCAGCTTGGGTTTACAAGAGACCCAGTACTTC. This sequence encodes CASSLGLQETQYF.

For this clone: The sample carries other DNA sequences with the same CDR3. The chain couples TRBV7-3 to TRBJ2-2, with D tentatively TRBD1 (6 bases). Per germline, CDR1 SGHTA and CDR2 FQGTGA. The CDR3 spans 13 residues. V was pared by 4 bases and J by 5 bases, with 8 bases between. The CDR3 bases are TGTGCCAGCAGCTCACAGGGAACCGGGGAGCTGTTTTTT. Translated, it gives CASSSQGTGELFF.

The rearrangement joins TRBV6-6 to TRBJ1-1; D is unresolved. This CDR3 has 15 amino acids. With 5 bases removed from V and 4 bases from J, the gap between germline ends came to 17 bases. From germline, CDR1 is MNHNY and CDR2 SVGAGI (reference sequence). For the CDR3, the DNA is TGTGCCAGCAGTGAGCCTGCCCGCTCTCTCACTGAAGCTTTCTTT. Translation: CASSEPARSLTEAFF.

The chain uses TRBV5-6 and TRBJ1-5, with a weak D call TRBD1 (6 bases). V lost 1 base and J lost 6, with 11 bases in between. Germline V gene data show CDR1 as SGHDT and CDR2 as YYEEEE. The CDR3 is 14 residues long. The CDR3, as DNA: TGTGCCAGCAGCTTGTTGGGGGCGGGTCAGCCCCAGCATTTT. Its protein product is CASSLLGAGQPQHF.

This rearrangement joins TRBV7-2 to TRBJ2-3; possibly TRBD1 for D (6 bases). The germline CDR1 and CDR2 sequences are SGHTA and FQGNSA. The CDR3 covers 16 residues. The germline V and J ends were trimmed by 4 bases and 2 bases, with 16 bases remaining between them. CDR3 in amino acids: CASSSSGQRTTDTQYF. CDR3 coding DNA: TGTGCCAGCAGCTCCTCCGGACAGAGGACCACAGATACGCAGTATTTT.

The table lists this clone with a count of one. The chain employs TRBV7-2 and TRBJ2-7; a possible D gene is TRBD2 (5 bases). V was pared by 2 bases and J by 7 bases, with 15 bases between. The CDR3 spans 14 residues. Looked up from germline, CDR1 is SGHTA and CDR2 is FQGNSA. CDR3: CASSLQAGPGEQYF. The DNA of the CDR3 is TGTGCCAGCAGCTTACAGGCCGGTCCGGGGGAGCAGTACTTC. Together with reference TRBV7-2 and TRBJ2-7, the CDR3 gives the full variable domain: GAGVSQSPSNKVTEKGKDVELRCDPISGHTALYWYRQSLGQGLEFLIYFQGNSAPDKSGLPSDRFSAERTGGSVSTLTIQRTQQEDSAVYLCASSLQAGPGEQYFGPGTRLTVT.

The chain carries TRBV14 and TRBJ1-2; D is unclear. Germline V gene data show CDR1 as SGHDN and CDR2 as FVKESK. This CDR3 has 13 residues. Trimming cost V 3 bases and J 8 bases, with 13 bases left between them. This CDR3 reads CASSHGLNRGYTF. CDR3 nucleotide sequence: TGTGCCAGCAGCCATGGACTCAACCGGGGCTACACCTTC.

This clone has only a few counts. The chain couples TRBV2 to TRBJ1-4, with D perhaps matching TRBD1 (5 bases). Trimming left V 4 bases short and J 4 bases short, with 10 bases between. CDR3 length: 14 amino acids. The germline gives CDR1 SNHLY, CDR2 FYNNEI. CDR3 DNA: TGTGCCAGCAGTGCCCGAGACAGTAATGAAAAACTGTTTTTT. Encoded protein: CASSARDSNEKLFF.

As DNA, the CDR3 is TGTGCCAGCAGCTCACTAGCGTCCCAAGAGCAGTTCTTC. Its protein is CASSSLASQEQFF. The gene calls are TRBV7-3 and TRBJ2-1; 7 bases are shared with TRBD2. The CDR3 loop spans 13 amino acids. Germline V CDR1 and CDR2: SGHTA, FQGTGA. The J segment lost 10 bases and the V segment lost 4 bases, leaving 7 bases of the junction unmatched.

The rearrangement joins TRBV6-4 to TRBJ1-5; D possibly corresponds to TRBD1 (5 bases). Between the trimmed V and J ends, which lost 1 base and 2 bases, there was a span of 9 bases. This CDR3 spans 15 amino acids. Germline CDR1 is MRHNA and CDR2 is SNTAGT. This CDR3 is CASSDYGGGNQPQHF. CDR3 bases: TGTGCCAGCAGTGACTACGGGGGAGGCAATCAGCCCCAGCATTTT.

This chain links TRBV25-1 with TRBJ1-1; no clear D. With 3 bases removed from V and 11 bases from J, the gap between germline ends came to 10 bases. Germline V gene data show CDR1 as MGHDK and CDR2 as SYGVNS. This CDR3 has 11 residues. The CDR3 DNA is TGTGCCAGCAGTGAGGCGACTCGGGCTTTCTTT. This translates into CASSEATRAFF.

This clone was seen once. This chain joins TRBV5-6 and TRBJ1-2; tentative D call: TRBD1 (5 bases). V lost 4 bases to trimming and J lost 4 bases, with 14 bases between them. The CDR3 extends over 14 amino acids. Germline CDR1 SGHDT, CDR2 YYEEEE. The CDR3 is CASSTEGRVYGYTF. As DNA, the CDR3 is TGTGCCAGCAGCACCGAGGGACGAGTCTATGGCTACACCTTC.

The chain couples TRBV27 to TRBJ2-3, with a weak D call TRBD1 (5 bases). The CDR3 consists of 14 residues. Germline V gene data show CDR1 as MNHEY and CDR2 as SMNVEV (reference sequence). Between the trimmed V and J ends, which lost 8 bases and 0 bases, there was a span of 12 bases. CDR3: CASHQGVSTDTQYF. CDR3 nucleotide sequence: TGTGCCAGCCACCAAGGGGTGAGCACAGATACGCAGTATTTT.

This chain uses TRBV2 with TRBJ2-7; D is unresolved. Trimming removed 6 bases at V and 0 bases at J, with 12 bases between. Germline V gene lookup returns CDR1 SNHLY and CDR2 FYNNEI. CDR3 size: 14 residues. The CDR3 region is CASSRSQNSYEQYF. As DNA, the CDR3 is TGTGCCAGCAGCAGGTCGCAGAACTCCTACGAGCAGTACTTC.

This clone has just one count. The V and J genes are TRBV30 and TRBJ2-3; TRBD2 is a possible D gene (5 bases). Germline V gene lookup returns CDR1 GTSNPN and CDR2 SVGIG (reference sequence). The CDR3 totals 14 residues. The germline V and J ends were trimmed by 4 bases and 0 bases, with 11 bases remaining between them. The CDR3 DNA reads TGTGCCTGGAAAAAGTGGACTAGCACAGATACGCAGTATTTT. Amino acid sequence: CAWKKWTSTDTQYF.

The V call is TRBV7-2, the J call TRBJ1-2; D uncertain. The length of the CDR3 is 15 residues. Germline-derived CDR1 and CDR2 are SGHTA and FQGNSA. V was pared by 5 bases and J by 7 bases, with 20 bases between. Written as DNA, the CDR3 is TGTGCCAGCAGCCCAACGGAATTCCGGATTCGTGGCTACACCTTC. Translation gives CASSPTEFRIRGYTF.

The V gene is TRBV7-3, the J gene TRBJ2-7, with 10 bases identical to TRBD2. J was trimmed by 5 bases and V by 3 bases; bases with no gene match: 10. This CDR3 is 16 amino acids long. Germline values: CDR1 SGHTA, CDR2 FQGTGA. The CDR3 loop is CASSLGATSGADEQYF. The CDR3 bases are TGTGCCAGCAGCTTGGGGGCCACTAGCGGGGCCGACGAGCAGTACTTC.

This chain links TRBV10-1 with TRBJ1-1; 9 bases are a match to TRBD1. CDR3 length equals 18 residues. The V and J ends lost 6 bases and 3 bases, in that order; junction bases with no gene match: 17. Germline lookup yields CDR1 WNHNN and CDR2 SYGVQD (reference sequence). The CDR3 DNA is TGCGCCAGCAGAGCGGACAGGGGCCCCCCATTCATTCACACTGAAGCTTTCTTT. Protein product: CASRADRGPPFIHTEAFF.